This record covers a single T cell receptor beta chain. Its cognate antigen is unknown. Germline V CDR1 and CDR2: SGHRS, YFSETQ. Trimming pared 4 bases from V and 3 bases from J, leaving 10 bases between. CDR3 length equals 13 residues. The data belong to a study of cytomegalovirus exposure and HLA in healthy donors. PCR used 60 Vbeta primers and 13 Jbeta primers. This table comes from immunoSEQ multiplex PCR, and its TCRdb copy is limited to in-frame clones, with some not included. Among roughly 110,000 clones, about 84% were seen once, and the ten largest hold 2% to 2.5%. General study results and limits: Excluded: some indistinguishable V segments such as TRBV6-2 and TRBV6-3.

The sequence came from a young man in good health and CMV-seronegative. The sample comprised PBMCs. The chain joins TRBV5-1 to TRBJ1-1; weak D call: TRBD1 (5 bases). CDR3 bases: TGCGCCAGCAGCCGGATGACAGACACTGAAGCTTTCTTT. It translates to CASSRMTDTEAFF.